Listed here are 8 T cell receptor beta chains from one sample, sequenced in a study of blood T cells in healthy people across ages. The use of a sample-barcoded 5' primer and a J-beta primer mix characterized a second PCR of roughly 7 to 11 cycles. MiXCR was run by TCRdb on the 5' RACE reads, yielding one entry per CDR3 protein. The data hold about 800,000 distinct CDR3 sequences, with more than 35% observed a single time. The material sequenced was blood. The source is a man aged 80 or over in good health.

V is TRBV6-2 or TRBV6-3 and J is TRBJ2-7, with D possibly TRBD1 on 5 matching bases. The CDR3 has 14 amino acids. Germline-derived CDR1 and CDR2 are MNHEY and SVGEGT. V dropped 4 bases and J dropped 3 bases, with 13 bases sitting between them. The DNA of the CDR3 is TGTGCCAGCAGTTTCCGACAGACCCTCTACGAGCAGTACTTC. This codes for CASSFRQTLYEQYF.

DNA of the CDR3: TGTGCCAGCGGCCGTCGGGGGTCTGGGGCCAACGTCCTGACTTTC. It yields the protein CASGRRGSGANVLTF. The chain couples TRBV28 to TRBJ2-6, with a tentative D call TRBD2 (6 bases). The CDR3 consists of 15 residues. The germline gives CDR1 MDHEN, CDR2 SYDVKM. Trimming removed 8 bases from V and 1 base from J, with 12 bases in between.

This clonotype has more than one count but fewer than ten. The chain joins TRBV20-1 to TRBJ1-1, with D unresolved. The CDR3 extends over 13 amino acids. Germline lookup yields CDR1 DFQATT and CDR2 SNEGSKA (reference sequence). V lost 3 bases and J 0 bases, leaving 8 bases between the germline ends. The CDR3 reads CSASELLNTEAFF. The CDR3 DNA sequence: TGCAGTGCTAGTGAACTTTTGAACACTGAAGCTTTCTTT.

The rearrangement links TRBV12-3 or TRBV12-4 to TRBJ2-1, with unresolved D. V was cut by 5 bases and J by 10 bases, with 12 bases left in between. This CDR3 has 12 amino acids. Here the CDR3 reads CASSAPGWEQFF. The CDR3 coding sequence is TGTGCCAGCAGTGCCCCTGGCTGGGAGCAGTTCTTC.

The chain is built from TRBV7-2 and TRBJ2-6, with TRBD2 as a possible D gene (6 bases). V dropped 5 bases and J dropped 2 bases, with 16 bases sitting between them. CDR3 length: 17 residues. Germline lookup yields CDR1 SGHTA and CDR2 FQGNSA. CDR3 DNA: TGTGCCAGCAGCGCCCGACGGGGCGGGACTGGGGCCAACGTCCTGACTTTC. Protein sequence: CASSARRGGTGANVLTF.

V usage is TRBV12-3 or TRBV12-4 and J usage is TRBJ2-5; tentative D call: TRBD2 (5 bases). The DNA end lines up better with TRBJ2-7; the J call may be wrong. This CDR3 spans 15 amino acids. The CDR3: CASSRGWRREHEQYF. CDR3 nucleotide sequence: TGTGCCAGCAGTCGGGGATGGCGGCGAGAGCACGAGCAGTACTTC.

The gene calls are TRBV9 and TRBJ2-3, with 9 bases matching TRBD2. The germline CDR1 and CDR2 sequences are SGDLS and YYNGEE. The CDR3 runs 14 residues. V dropped 2 bases and J dropped 8; count of bases not matched to a gene: 6. In DNA form, the CDR3 reads TGTGCCAGCAGCGTCGGTATACTAGCGGGTACGCAGTATTTT. Its protein is CASSVGILAGTQYF.

This chain connects TRBV13 to TRBJ2-7; TRBD2 agrees at 8 bases. This CDR3 has 15 residues. J lost 3 bases, V lost 3 bases, and 7 bases had no gene match. Germline assignment: CDR1 PRHDT and CDR2 FYEKMQ (reference sequence). The DNA for the CDR3 is TGTGCCAGCAGCTTCCAGAGCGGGGGATTCTACGAGCAGTACTTC. Translated: CASSFQSGGFYEQYF.